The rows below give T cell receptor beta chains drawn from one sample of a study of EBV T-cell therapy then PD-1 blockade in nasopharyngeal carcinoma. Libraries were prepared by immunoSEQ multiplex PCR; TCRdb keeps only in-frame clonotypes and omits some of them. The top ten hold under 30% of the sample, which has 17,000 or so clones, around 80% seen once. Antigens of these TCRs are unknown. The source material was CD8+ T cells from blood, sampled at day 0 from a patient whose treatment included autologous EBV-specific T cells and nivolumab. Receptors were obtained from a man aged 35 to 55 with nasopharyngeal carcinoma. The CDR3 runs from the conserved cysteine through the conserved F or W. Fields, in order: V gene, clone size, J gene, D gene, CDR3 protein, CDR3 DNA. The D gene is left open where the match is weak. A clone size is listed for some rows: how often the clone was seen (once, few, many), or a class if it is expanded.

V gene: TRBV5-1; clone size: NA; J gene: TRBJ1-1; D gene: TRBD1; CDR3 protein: CASSLAEDRGPNTEAFF; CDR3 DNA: TGCGCCAGCAGCTTGGCCGAGGACAGGGGACCCAACACTGAAGCTTTCTTT
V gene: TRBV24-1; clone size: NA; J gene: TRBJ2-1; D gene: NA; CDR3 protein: CATSDSTQGSYNEQFF; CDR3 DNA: TGTGCCACCAGTGATAGTACGCAGGGCTCCTACAATGAGCAGTTCTTC
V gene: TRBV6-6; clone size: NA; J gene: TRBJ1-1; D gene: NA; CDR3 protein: CASGPNGGNTEAFF; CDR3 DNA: TGTGCCAGCGGCCCTAATGGGGGGAACACTGAAGCTTTCTTT
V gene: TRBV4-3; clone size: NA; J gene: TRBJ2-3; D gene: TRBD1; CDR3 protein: CASSQVVLDRGQDTQYF; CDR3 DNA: TGCGCCAGCAGCCAAGTTGTTTTGGACAGGGGGCAAGATACGCAGTATTTT
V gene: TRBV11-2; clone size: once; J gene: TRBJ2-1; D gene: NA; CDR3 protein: CASSLRDLVANEQFF; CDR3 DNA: TGTGCCAGCAGCCTTCGGGACCTCGTTGCAAATGAGCAGTTCTTC
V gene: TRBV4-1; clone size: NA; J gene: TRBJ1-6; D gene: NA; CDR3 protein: CASRSQGLNNSPLHF; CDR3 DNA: TGCGCCAGCAGGTCCCAGGGGCTAAATAATTCACCCCTCCACTTT
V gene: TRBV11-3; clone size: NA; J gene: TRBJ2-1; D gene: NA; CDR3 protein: CASSSPNWDEQFF; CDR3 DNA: TGTGCCAGCAGCTCTCCGAATTGGGATGAGCAGTTCTTC
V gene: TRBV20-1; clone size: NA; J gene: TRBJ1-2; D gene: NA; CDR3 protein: CSASGTLYGYTF; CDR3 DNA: TGCAGTGCTAGTGGGACACTTTATGGCTACACCTTC
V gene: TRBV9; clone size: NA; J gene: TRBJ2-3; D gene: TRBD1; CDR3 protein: CASSARDRAFVDTQYF; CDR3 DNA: TGTGCCAGCAGCGCTAGGGACAGGGCATTTGTAGATACGCAGTATTTT
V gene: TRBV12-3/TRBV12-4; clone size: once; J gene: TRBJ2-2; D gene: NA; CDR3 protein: CATTEVTGELFF; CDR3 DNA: TGTGCCACCACTGAGGTCACCGGGGAGCTGTTTTTT
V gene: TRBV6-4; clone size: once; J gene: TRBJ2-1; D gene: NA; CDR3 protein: CASSERVAGNEQFF; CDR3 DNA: TGTGCCAGCAGTGAAAGGGTGGCCGGCAATGAGCAGTTCTTC
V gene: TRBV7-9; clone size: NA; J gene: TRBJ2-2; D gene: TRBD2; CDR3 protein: CASSLFRGAGELFF; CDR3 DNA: TGTGCCAGCAGCTTATTTCGGGGGGCCGGGGAGCTGTTTTTT
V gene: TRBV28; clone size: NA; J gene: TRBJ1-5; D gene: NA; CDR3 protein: CASSFALKPQHF; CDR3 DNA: TGTGCCAGCAGTTTTGCGTTGAAGCCCCAGCATTTT
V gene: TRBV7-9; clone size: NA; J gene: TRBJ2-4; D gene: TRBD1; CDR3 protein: CASRAGQGNIQYF; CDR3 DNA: TGTGCCAGCCGGGCGGGACAGGGTAACATTCAGTACTTC
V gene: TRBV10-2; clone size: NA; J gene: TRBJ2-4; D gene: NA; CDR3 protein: CASLYVDIQYF; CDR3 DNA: TGCGCCAGCCTGTATGTGGACATTCAGTACTTC
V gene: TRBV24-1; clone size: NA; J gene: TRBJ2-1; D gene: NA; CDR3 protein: CATSDRTQGSYNEQFF; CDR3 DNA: TGTGCCACCAGTGATCGTACGCAGGGCTCCTACAATGAGCAGTTCTTC
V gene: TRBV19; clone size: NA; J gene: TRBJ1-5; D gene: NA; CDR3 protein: CASRQPWGNQPQHF; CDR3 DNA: TGTGCCAGCAGACAGCCTTGGGGCAATCAGCCCCAGCATTTT
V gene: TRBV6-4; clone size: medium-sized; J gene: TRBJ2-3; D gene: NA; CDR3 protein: CASSDSADSAQYF; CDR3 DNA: TGTGCCAGCAGTGACTCGGCCGACAGCGCGCAGTATTTT
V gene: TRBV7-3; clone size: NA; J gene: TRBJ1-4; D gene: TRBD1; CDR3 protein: CASSLQGAVEKLFF; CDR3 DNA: TGTGCCAGCAGCTTACAGGGGGCAGTGGAAAAACTGTTTTTT
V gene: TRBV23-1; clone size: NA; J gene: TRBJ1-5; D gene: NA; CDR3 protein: CASSQGKGGQNQPQHF; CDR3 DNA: TGCGCCAGCAGCCAGGGAAAGGGGGGGCAGAATCAGCCCCAGCATTTT
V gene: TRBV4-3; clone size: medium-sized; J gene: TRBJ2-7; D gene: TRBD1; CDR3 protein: CASSQVRTGTGATYEQYF; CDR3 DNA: TGCGCCAGCAGCCAAGTACGGACCGGGACAGGGGCAACCTACGAGCAGTACTTC
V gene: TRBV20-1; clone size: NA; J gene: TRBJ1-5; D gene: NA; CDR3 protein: CSASGVNNQPQHF; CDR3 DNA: TGCAGTGCTAGTGGCGTGAACAATCAGCCCCAGCATTTT
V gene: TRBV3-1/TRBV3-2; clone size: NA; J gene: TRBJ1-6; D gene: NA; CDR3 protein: CASSQDRGNYNSPLHF; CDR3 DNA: TGTGCCAGCAGCCAAGACAGGGGCAACTATAATTCACCCCTCCACTTT
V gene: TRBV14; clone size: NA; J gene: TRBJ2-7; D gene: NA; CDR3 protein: CASSQMSGSEQYF; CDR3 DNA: TGTGCCAGCAGCCAGATGTCAGGGTCGGAGCAGTACTTC
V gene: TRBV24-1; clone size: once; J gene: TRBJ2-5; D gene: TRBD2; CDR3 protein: CATSDPRGEGETQYF; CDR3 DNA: TGTGCCACCAGTGACCCTCGGGGGGAAGGAGAGACCCAGTACTTC
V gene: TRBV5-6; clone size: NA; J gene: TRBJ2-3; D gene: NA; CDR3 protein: CASSLMAPTGTDTQYF; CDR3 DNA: TGTGCCAGCAGCTTGATGGCCCCGACCGGCACAGATACGCAGTATTTT
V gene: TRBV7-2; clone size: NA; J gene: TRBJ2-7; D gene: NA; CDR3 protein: CASSLAVTVHYEQYF; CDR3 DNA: TGTGCCAGCAGCTTAGCGGTAACAGTTCACTACGAGCAGTACTTC
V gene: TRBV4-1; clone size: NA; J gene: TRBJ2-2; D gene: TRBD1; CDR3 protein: CASSPDRGTGELFF; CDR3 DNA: TGCGCCAGCAGTCCCGACAGGGGCACCGGGGAGCTGTTTTTT
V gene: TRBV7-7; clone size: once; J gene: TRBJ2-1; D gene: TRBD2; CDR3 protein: CASSLIGGASYNEQFF; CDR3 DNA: TGTGCCAGCAGCTTAATCGGGGGGGCCTCCTACAATGAGCAGTTCTTC
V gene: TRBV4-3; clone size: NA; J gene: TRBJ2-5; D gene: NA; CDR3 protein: CASSQDVERNRAQYF; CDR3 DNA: TGCGCCAGCAGCCAAGATGTTGAGAGAAACCGAGCCCAGTACTTC
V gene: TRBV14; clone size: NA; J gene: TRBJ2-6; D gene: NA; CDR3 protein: CASSQAPFSGANVLTF; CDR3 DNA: TGTGCCAGCAGCCAAGCCCCTTTCTCTGGGGCCAACGTCCTGACTTTC
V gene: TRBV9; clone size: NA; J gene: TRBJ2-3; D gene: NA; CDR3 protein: CASSVDSGPDTQYF; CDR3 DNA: TGTGCCAGCAGCGTAGATTCCGGTCCGGATACGCAGTATTTT
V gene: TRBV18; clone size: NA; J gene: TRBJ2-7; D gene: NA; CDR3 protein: CASSPLHGDSGITYEQYF; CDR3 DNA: TGTGCCAGCTCACCCCTTCACGGGGACTCGGGAATAACCTACGAGCAGTACTTC
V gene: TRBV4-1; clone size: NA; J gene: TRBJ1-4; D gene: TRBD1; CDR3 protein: CASSQAGTANEKLFF; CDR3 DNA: TGCGCCAGCAGCCAGGCCGGGACAGCTAATGAAAAACTGTTTTTT
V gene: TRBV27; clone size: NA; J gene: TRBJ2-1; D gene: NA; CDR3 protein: CASSSGVVVEFF; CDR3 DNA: TGTGCCAGCAGTTCAGGGGTTGTGGTCGAGTTCTTC
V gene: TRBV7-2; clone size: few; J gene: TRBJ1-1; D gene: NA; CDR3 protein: CASSLEFNTEAFF; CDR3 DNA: TGTGCCAGCAGCTTAGAATTTAACACTGAAGCTTTCTTT
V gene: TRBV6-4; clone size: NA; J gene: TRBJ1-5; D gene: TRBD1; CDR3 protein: CASSDTGGEYQPQHF; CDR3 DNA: TGTGCCAGCAGTGACACAGGGGGAGAATATCAGCCCCAGCATTTT
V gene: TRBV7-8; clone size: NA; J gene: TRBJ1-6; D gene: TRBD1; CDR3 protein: CASRLNRDRGLNSPLHF; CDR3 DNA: TGTGCCAGCAGATTGAACCGGGACAGGGGGCTGAATTCACCCCTCCACTTT
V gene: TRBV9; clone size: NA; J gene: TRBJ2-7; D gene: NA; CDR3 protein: CASSLSGEAGTPPYEQYF; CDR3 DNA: TGTGCCAGCAGCCTCAGTGGGGAGGCCGGGACACCTCCCTACGAGCAGTACTTC
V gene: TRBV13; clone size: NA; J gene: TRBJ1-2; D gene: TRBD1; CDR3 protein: CASSPPGQGDGYTF; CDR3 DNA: TGTGCCAGCAGCCCACCGGGACAGGGAGATGGCTACACCTTC
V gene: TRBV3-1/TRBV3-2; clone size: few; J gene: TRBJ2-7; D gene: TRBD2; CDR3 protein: CASSQDRGGNEQYF; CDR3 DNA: TGTGCCAGCAGCCAAGATCGCGGGGGGAATGAGCAGTACTTC
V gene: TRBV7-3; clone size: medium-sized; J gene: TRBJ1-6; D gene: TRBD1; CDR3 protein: CASSEFGQGRGSPLHF; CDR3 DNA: TGTGCCAGCAGCGAGTTCGGACAGGGAAGGGGATCACCCCTCCACTTT
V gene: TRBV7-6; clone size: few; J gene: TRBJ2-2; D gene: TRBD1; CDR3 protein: CASSPGTGGTRYTGELFF; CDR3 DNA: TGTGCCAGCAGCCCCGGGACAGGGGGCACCCGATACACCGGGGAGCTGTTTTTT
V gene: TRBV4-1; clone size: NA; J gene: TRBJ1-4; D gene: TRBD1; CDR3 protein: CASSLPGQGQKLFF; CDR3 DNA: TGCGCCAGCAGCCTCCCGGGACAGGGTCAAAAACTGTTTTTT
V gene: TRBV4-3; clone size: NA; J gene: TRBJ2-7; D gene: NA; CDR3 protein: CASSQRGQTYEQYF; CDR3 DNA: TGCGCCAGCAGCCAACGGGGACAAACCTACGAGCAGTACTTC
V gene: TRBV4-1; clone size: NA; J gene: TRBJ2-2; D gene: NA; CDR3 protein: CASSRGSSTAQPLGTGELFF; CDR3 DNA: TGCGCCAGCAGCCGTGGGAGCTCCACGGCTCAACCTTTGGGTACCGGGGAGCTGTTTTTT
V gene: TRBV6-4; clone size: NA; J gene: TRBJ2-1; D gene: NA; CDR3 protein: CASSGSGGYNEQFF; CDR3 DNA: TGTGCCAGCAGTGGGTCAGGGGGGTACAATGAGCAGTTCTTC
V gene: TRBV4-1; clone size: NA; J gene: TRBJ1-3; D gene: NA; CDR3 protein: CASSSGPGNTIYF; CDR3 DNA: TGCGCCAGCAGTTCAGGGCCTGGAAACACCATATATTTT
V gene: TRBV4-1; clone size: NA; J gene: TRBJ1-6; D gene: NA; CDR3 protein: CASSQRLILSSYNSPLHF; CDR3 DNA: TGCGCCAGCAGCCAGCGGTTGATTTTAAGTTCCTATAATTCACCCCTCCACTTT
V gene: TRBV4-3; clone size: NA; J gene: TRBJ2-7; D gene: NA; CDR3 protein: CASSSWDSRSDYEQYF; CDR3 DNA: TGCGCCAGCAGCTCCTGGGACTCACGGTCAGACTACGAGCAGTACTTC
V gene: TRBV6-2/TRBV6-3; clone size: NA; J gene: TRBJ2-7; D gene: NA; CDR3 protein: CASSRAYEQYF; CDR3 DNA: TGTGCCAGCAGCCGAGCCTACGAGCAGTACTTC
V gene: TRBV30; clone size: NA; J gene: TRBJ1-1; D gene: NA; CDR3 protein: CAWGGLYTEAFF; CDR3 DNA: TGTGCCTGGGGTGGTCTTTACACTGAAGCTTTCTTT
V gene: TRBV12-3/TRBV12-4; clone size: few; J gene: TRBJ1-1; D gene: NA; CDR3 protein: CASSYGTVEAFF; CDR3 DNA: TGTGCCAGCAGCTACGGGACGGTAGAAGCTTTCTTT
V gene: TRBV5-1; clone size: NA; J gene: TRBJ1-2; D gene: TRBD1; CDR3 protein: CASSWGDRQDSYGYTF; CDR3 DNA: TGCGCCAGCAGCTGGGGGGACAGGCAGGATTCCTATGGCTACACCTTC
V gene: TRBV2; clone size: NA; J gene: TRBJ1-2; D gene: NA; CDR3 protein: CASSLIGEANYGYTF; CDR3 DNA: TGTGCCAGCAGCTTAATAGGGGAAGCTAACTATGGCTACACCTTC